Reported below is one TCR beta chain. This entry belongs to a study of shared clonotypes between healthy human individuals. Trimming took 3 bases from V and 0 from J, leaving 15 bases between them. Germline lookup yields CDR1 LGHNA and CDR2 YSLEER. This CDR3 contains 16 residues. Profiled with immunoSEQ multiplex PCR; TCRdb holds only in-frame clones, not every one. The table has a few million clones, 80% to 95% seen once. Sequencing was carried out using naive CD4+ T cells from PBMCs. This sample's subset: CD45RA+ positively selected. The clonotype originates from a man between 18 and 35 years old in good health. Some clones in this sample may be carry-over from other donors' samples. The chain has TRBV4-3 and TRBJ2-7; TRBD1 or TRBD2 may be the D gene (5 bases each). For the CDR3, the DNA is TGCGCCAGCAGCCAGGGACGAGGCCCTAGCTCCTACGAGCAGTACTTC. Translating gives CASSQGRGPSSYEQYF.